This TCR beta chain is from a study of CD8+CD57+ T cells in acquired aplastic anemia. The germline V gene encodes CDR1 MNHEY and CDR2 SVGAGI. The CDR3 sequence is 16 residues long. Trimming cost V 7 bases and J 0 bases, with 13 bases left between them. TCR beta VDJ and CDR3 profiles were obtained from a genomic DNA template. TCRdb re-derived calls from the reads in MiXCR, one entry per CDR3 protein. The data show some 210,000 distinct CDR3 sequences, with over 60% seen just once and approximately 30% held by the top ten. This clonotype has ten or more counts. This receptor was identified in a human donor in good health. Sequencing was carried out using sorted CD4+, CD8+, or CD8+CD57+ T cells (not recorded which) from PBMCs. V gene TRBV6-5 combines with J gene TRBJ1-6; D gene uncertain. CDR3 region: CASTPVRSSYNSPLHF. The CDR3, as DNA: TGTGCCAGCACCCCTGTAAGGAGCTCCTATAATTCACCCCTCCACTTT.